Below are 10 T cell receptor beta chains sequenced from a single sample in a study of cytomegalovirus exposure and HLA in healthy donors. The PCR employed 60 Vbeta primers together with 13 Jbeta primers. Here immunoSEQ multiplex PCR was the method, and the copy in TCRdb shows in-frame clones only, minus some. The sample comprises 150,000 to 200,000 clones, under 85% of which are singletons, and 1.6% rests with the top ten. Sequencing used PBMCs. These receptors all stem from a woman aged 25 to 39 in good health and CMV-seronegative.

This chain connects TRBV9 to TRBJ2-3, with TRBD2 matching over 7 bases. Losses at the gene ends were 3 bases for V and 2 bases for J; bases not matched to a gene: 3. The CDR3 runs to 14 residues. Germline loops: CDR1 SGDLS, CDR2 YYNGEE. The CDR3 reads CASSATSVTDTQYF. CDR3 bases: TGTGCCAGCAGCGCAACTAGCGTCACAGATACGCAGTATTTT.

The V gene is TRBV5-1, the J gene TRBJ1-1; 10 positions agree with TRBD1. Germline V gives CDR1 SGHRS, CDR2 YFSETQ. Trimming removed 0 bases from V and 8 bases from J; junction bases left unmatched: 7. CDR3 length equals 15 residues. CDR3 sequence: CASSLDGQGVSEAFF. The CDR3 region has the DNA TGCGCCAGCAGCTTGGACGGACAGGGGGTTTCGGAAGCTTTCTTT.

This chain links TRBV4-3 with TRBJ2-1; 10 nucleotides line up with TRBD2. Germline loops: CDR1 LGHNA, CDR2 YSLEER. The V gene end was trimmed by 0 bases and the J gene end by 5 bases; junction bases not matched to a gene: 13. The CDR3 sequence is 19 residues long. The CDR3: CASSQDSPGLAIGNNEQFF. DNA for the CDR3: TGCGCCAGCAGCCAAGATTCCCCGGGACTAGCGATAGGCAACAATGAGCAGTTCTTC.

The genes are TRBV7-2 and TRBJ2-1, with TRBD2 matching 7 bases. With 0 bases clipped from V and 5 bases from J, the junction kept 1 base outside the gene matches. The CDR3 extends over 14 amino acids. Germline V gene sequence: CDR1 SGHTA, CDR2 FQGNSA. This chain's CDR3 is CASSLATSHNEQFF. The CDR3 region has the DNA TGTGCCAGCAGCTTAGCGACTAGCCACAATGAGCAGTTCTTC.

This rearrangement joins TRBV9 to TRBJ1-1, with TRBD1 matching 8 bases. CDR3 length: 15 residues. CDR1 is SGDLS and CDR2 is YYNGEE in the germline V gene. J was trimmed by 3 bases and V by 2 bases; bases with no gene match: 6. The CDR3 DNA sequence: TGTGCCAGCAGCGTCAACAGGGGGATGGACACTGAAGCTTTCTTT. This translates into CASSVNRGMDTEAFF.

The chain employs TRBV2 and TRBJ2-1; TRBD1 matches 7 bases. The CDR3 runs 14 residues. V lost 7 bases to trimming and J lost 7 bases; unmatched junction nucleotides: 10. The germline V gene has CDR1 SNHLY and CDR2 FYNNEI. CDR3 sequence reads: CASTRDSSLNEQFF. The CDR3 DNA reads as TGTGCCAGCACCCGGGACAGCAGCTTGAATGAGCAGTTCTTC. Together with reference TRBV2 and TRBJ2-1, the CDR3 gives the full variable domain: EPEVTQTPSHQVTQMGQEVILRCVPISNHLYFYWYRQILGQKVEFLVSFYNNEISEKSEIFDDQFSVERPDGSNFTLKIRSTKLEDSAMYFCASTRDSSLNEQFFGPGTRLTVL.

The chain has TRBV5-1 and TRBJ2-3; possibly TRBD2 for D (5 bases). This CDR3 has 15 amino acids. Deletions cut 5 bases from V and 0 bases from J, with 13 bases between. The germline V gene has CDR1 SGHRS and CDR2 YFSETQ. CDR3 nucleotide sequence: TGCGCCAGCAGGGACTCCCCCGCTAGCACAGATACGCAGTATTTT. Amino acids: CASRDSPASTDTQYF.

This clone showed up just a few times. This chain joins TRBV14 and TRBJ1-6; D is unresolved. The CDR3 runs to 14 residues. V was clipped by 4 bases and J by 6 bases, with 10 bases between them. Germline values: CDR1 SGHDN, CDR2 FVKESK. The CDR3 is CASSRGYSNSPLHF. The DNA for the CDR3 is TGTGCCAGCAGCCGAGGATACTCTAATTCACCCCTCCACTTT.

This rearrangement joins TRBV7-9 to TRBJ1-2, with 8 bases that match TRBD1. This CDR3 is 19 amino acids long. Per germline, CDR1 SEHNR and CDR2 FQNEAQ (reference sequence). Trimming took 5 bases from V and 4 from J; bases not matched to a gene: 21. The CDR3 here is CASSRDTRGRVELGYGYTF. As DNA, the CDR3 is TGTGCCAGCAGCCGCGACACCAGGGGGCGCGTCGAGCTAGGCTATGGCTACACCTTC.

The rearrangement uses TRBV7-3 and TRBJ2-1; D might be TRBD2 (5 bases). The CDR3 runs 15 residues. Trimming stripped 5 bases from V and 8 bases from J, with 19 bases between. Germline CDR1 is SGHTA and CDR2 is FQGTGA. The CDR3, as DNA: TGTGCCAGCAGCCCCGGGGTCATCCGGAGCGATGAGCAGTTCTTC. Its translation is CASSPGVIRSDEQFF.